The 15 T cell receptor beta chains given below trace back to one sample, sequenced in a study of STAT5B mutations in CD4+ large granular lymphocyte leukemia. The assay was immunoSEQ multiplex PCR, and TCRdb's table has in-frame clones only and misses some. The sample records tens of thousands of clones, 75% to 85% being singletons. Sequences were obtained from CD4+ T cells from blood buffy coats. The receptors originated from a human donor in good health.

The chain joins TRBV11-1 to TRBJ2-1, with D maybe TRBD2 (5 bases). V was clipped by 5 bases and J by 8 bases, with 13 bases between them. Germline CDR1 is SGHAT and CDR2 is FQDESV (reference sequence). The CDR3 runs 13 residues. The DNA for the CDR3 is TGTGCCAGCAGCGCCCCTAGCATCGATGAGCAGTTCTTC. Its protein is CASSAPSIDEQFF.

J is TRBJ1-2 and V is TRBV29-1; 8 positions match TRBD1. V dropped 3 bases and J dropped 6; count of bases not matched to a gene: 9. CDR3 size: 14 residues. The V gene's germline CDR1 is SQVTM and CDR2 ANQGSEA. The CDR3, as DNA: TGCAGCGTTGATGGGGAACAGGGGGGGGATGGCTACACCTTC. It is translated as CSVDGEQGGDGYTF.

The chain employs TRBV14 and TRBJ2-3; 12 positions match TRBD2. CDR1 and CDR2 from the germline V gene are SGHDN and FVKESK. CDR3 length: 17 residues. Trimming at V came to 1 base and at J to 3 bases, leaving 5 bases not matched to a gene. Written as DNA, the CDR3 is TGTGCCAGCAGCCAAGGACTAGCGGGAGCAGGGACAGATACGCAGTATTTT. Its translation: CASSQGLAGAGTDTQYF.

Remarks on this clone: Germline is not matched at one junction end, which may reflect a read error. The chain uses TRBV28 and TRBJ2-7, with D perhaps TRBD2 (6 bases). This CDR3 region has 11 residues. The germline V gene encodes CDR1 MDHEN and CDR2 SYDVKM. CDR3 sequence (DNA): TGTGCCACCAGTGGGAGGTACGAGCAGTACTTC. Its translation is CATSGRYEQYF.

The chain is built from TRBV5-1 and TRBJ2-1; 10 positions match TRBD1. V shed 4 bases and J 10 bases; nucleotides not matched to a gene: 11. Germline values: CDR1 SGHRS, CDR2 YFSETQ. This CDR3 contains 15 residues. In DNA form, the CDR3 reads TGCGCCAGCAGCCCAGGGGCGACAGGGGGCAGCGAGCAGTTCTTC. Its protein is CASSPGATGGSEQFF.

The chain employs TRBV7-6 and TRBJ2-3; TRBD2 matches at 12 bases. This CDR3 spans 18 amino acids. J gave up 4 bases and V 4 bases, and 12 bases lay outside the gene matches. Germline CDR1 reads SGHVS; CDR2 reads FNYEAQ. The CDR3 nucleotides are TGTGCCAGCAGCTACCCCAGGGGCGCTAGCGGGAGGGCAGATACGCAGTATTTT. Protein product: CASSYPRGASGRADTQYF.

The rearrangement uses TRBV11-3 and TRBJ2-2, with 9 bases identical to TRBD2. Germline values: CDR1 SGHNT, CDR2 YENEEA. With V trimmed by 5 bases and J by 3 bases, 1 base remained unmatched. The CDR3 has 14 amino acids. The CDR3 sequence is CASSRTSDTGELFF. The CDR3 DNA follows: TGTGCCAGCAGCAGGACTAGCGACACCGGGGAGCTGTTTTTT.

The table lists this clone with a count of one. The V gene is TRBV7-8, the J gene TRBJ2-4; D call uncertain. Trimming took 1 base from V and 0 from J, leaving 4 bases between them. This CDR3 comprises 14 residues. Germline loops: CDR1 SGHVS, CDR2 FQNEAQ. The CDR3 DNA sequence: TGTGCCAGCAGCTTAGGAGTAGCCAAAAACATTCAGTACTTC. Protein: CASSLGVAKNIQYF. The full variable domain, completed using reference TRBV7-8 and TRBJ2-4, is GAGVSQSPRYKVAKRGQDVALRCDPISGHVSLFWYQQALGQGPEFLTYFQNEAQLDKSGLPSDRFFAERPEGSVSTLKIQRTQQEDSAVYLCASSLGVAKNIQYFGAGTRLSVL.

V is TRBV20-1 and J is TRBJ2-5; D may correspond to TRBD1 or TRBD2 (5 bases each). The closer fit of TRBJ2-7 to the DNA end suggests the J call may be wrong. The CDR3 has 11 amino acids. Germline loops: CDR1 DFQATT, CDR2 SNEGSKA (reference sequence). The CDR3 coding sequence is TGCAGTGTAGGGACCATCTACGAGCAGTACTTC. This translates into CSVGTIYEQYF.

This clone was seen a handful of times. The CDR3 sequence: CASSSETYYEQYF. The CDR3 coding sequence is TGTGCCTCTAGTAGCGAGACCTACTACGAGCAGTACTTC. The chain carries TRBV4-2 and TRBJ2-7; D is possibly TRBD2 (5 bases). CDR3 length: 13 residues. Between the trimmed V and J ends, which lost 11 bases and 3 bases, there was a span of 17 bases. Germline V gives CDR1 LGHNA, CDR2 YNFKEQ.

This clone was observed a single time. CDR3 sequence (DNA): TGTGCCAGCAGCTCCATGTCTGCCTCTTTACTCTACAATGAGCAGTTCTTC. Its protein is CASSSMSASLLYNEQFF. V and J are TRBV5-4 and TRBJ2-1; the D is unclear. The V and J ends lost 3 bases and 3 bases respectively, with 19 bases between them. This CDR3 comprises 17 residues. From germline, CDR1 is SGHNT and CDR2 YYREEE (reference sequence).

The chain couples TRBV5-6 to TRBJ2-5, with D unclear. The J call may be incorrect, as the DNA end agrees better with TRBJ2-7. The germline gives CDR1 SGHDT, CDR2 YYEEEE. The CDR3 is 12 residues long. The CDR3 DNA follows: TGTGCCAGCAGCGTTGGGAACTACGAGCAGTACTTC. Its translation is CASSVGNYEQYF.

The chain has TRBV6-1 and TRBJ2-3, with a tentative D call TRBD2 (7 bases). The CDR3 is made up of 17 amino acids. The germline V and J ends were trimmed by 0 bases and 0 bases, with 13 bases remaining between them. CDR1 is MNHNS and CDR2 is SASEGT in the germline V gene. The CDR3 loop is CASSEAGGADSTDTQYF. The CDR3 region has the DNA TGTGCCAGCAGTGAAGCTGGGGGGGCGGATAGCACAGATACGCAGTATTTT.

The chain has TRBV7-2 and TRBJ2-5, with unresolved D. The J call is uncertain, as TRBJ2-7 better fits the DNA end. The length of the CDR3 is 11 residues. Germline assignment: CDR1 SGHTA and CDR2 FQGNSA. The CDR3, as DNA: TGTGCCAGCAGCCGAGCCTACGAGCAGTACTTC. This translates into CASSRAYEQYF.

The chain links TRBV19 to TRBJ2-7; TRBD2 is a possible D gene (5 bases). Per the germline V gene, CDR1 is LNHDA and CDR2 is SQIVND (reference sequence). This CDR3 contains 14 residues. V lost 6 bases and J lost 3, with 15 bases in between. The CDR3 nucleotides read TGTGCCAGTAGCTCAAGCGGAGGATTCTACGAGCAGTACTTC. It is translated as CASSSSGGFYEQYF.